The clone carrying this T cell receptor beta chain was seen a few times. Antigen: not known. This sample is drawn from a study of response to subunit inactivated influenza vaccine. Whole-study results and caveats: Authors suggested each seasonal flu vaccination may recruit only limited numbers of new T cells.

Germline values: CDR1 DFQATT, CDR2 SNEGSKA (reference sequence). V shed 3 bases, J shed 8 bases, and the junction held 12 bases outside the gene matches. The CDR3 covers 15 residues. MiXCR was run by TCRdb on the RT-PCR reads, yielding one entry per CDR3 protein. This sample has a few hundred thousand distinct CDR3 sequences, with 14% found just once. The clonotype was recovered from a man over 45 who received an inactivated influenza vaccine. The sample consisted of PBMCs from blood, taken approximately 13 days after vaccination. The chain has TRBV20-1 and TRBJ2-1; the match to TRBD2 covers 8 bases. CDR3: CSARAASGQAYEQFF. CDR3 bases: TGCAGTGCTAGGGCCGCTAGCGGGCAAGCGTATGAGCAGTTCTTC.